This T cell receptor (beta chain) was found in a study of blood T cell repertoires in COVID-19. Study-wide background: COVID-19 samples, acute and convalescent, were from the United States, Italy and Spain. Sources were T cells, B-cell-depleted T cells, or PBMCs; the material itself was cDNA or gDNA.

Original handling: Amplification from reference gene primers served as the basis for estimated nucleated cell counts. TCRdb keeps only in-frame clones here, not all; method: immunoSEQ multiplex PCR. Clone size and V and J calls were adopted from that table, with D and trimming inferred from the DNA. Of approximately 360,000 clones in the sample, around 90% were seen once. The sample comprised peripheral blood. This clonotype was obtained from a man between 35 and 55 years old with acute or convalescent COVID-19.

The CDR3 is CASSRWTGELMNTEAFF. The CDR3, as DNA: TGTGCCAGCAGTCGGTGGACAGGCGAACTCATGAACACTGAAGCTTTCTTT. The chain links TRBV27 to TRBJ1-1, with TRBD1 matching 7 bases. The CDR3 spans 17 residues. Looked up from germline, CDR1 is MNHEY and CDR2 is SMNVEV (reference sequence). V gave up 5 bases and J gave up 0 bases; unmatched junction bases: 12.